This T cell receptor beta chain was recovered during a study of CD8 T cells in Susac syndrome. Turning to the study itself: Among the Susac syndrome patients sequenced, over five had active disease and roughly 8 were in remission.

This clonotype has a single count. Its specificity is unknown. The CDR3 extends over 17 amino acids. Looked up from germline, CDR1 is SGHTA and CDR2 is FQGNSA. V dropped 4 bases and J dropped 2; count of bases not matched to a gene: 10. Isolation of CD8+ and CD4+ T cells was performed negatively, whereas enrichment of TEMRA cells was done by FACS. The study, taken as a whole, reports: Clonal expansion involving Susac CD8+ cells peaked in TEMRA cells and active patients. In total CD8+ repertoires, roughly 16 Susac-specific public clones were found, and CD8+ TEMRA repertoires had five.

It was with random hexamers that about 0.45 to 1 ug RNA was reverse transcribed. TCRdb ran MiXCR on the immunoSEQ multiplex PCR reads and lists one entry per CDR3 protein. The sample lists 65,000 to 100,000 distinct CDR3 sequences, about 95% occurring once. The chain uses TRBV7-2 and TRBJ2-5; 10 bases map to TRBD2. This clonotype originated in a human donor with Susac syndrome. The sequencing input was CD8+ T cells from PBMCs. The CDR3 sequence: CASSSPLASGSQETQYF. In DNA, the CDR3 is TGTGCCAGCAGCTCCCCGCTAGCTAGCGGGAGTCAAGAGACCCAGTACTTC.